The 25 T cell receptor beta chains below were found in one sample sequenced in a study of human T cells and chemical hapten exposure. The sample's time point: patch test 2, 6 weeks after DPC sensitization. Noted treatment: therapeutic diphenylcyclopropenone sensitization with weekly scalp DPC. TCRdb used MiXCR to reprocess the RACE reads, holding one entry per CDR3 protein. Counted here are 360,000 or so distinct CDR3 sequences, roughly 6% occurring once; the ten biggest clones make up around 6%. The sequencing here drew on whole blood, taken in connection with sensitization to the hapten diphenylcyclopropenone (DPC). The receptors here all came from a young woman with alopecia areata. Some clones in this sample may be carry-over from other donors' samples.

This clonotype was detected only a few times. The V and J genes are TRBV12-3 or TRBV12-4 and TRBJ1-1; a possible D gene is TRBD1 (5 bases). This CDR3 region has 12 residues. V was pared by 3 bases and J by 11 bases, with 13 bases between. CDR3 region: CASSFRAGAAFF. The CDR3 DNA follows: TGTGCCAGCAGTTTCCGGGCCGGGGCGGCTTTCTTT.

The V and J genes are TRBV12-5 and TRBJ2-3, with D possibly matching TRBD1 (6 bases). The CDR3 consists of 11 residues. The ends were cut back, 7 bases at V and 6 bases at J, with 8 bases in the middle. The V gene's germline CDR1 is LGHNT and CDR2 FRNRAP. CDR3 coding DNA: TGTGCTAGTGCCCAGGGGGATACGCAGTATTTT. Translating gives CASAQGDTQYF. The full variable domain, its missing parts supplied by reference TRBV12-5 and TRBJ2-3, is DARVTQTPRHKVTEMGQEVTMRCQPILGHNTVFWYRQTMMQGLELLAYFRNRAPLDDSGMPKDRFSAEMPDATLATLKIQPSEPRDSAVYFCASAQGDTQYFGPGTRLTVL.

The chain uses TRBV6-5 and TRBJ1-5, with D perhaps TRBD1 (6 bases). CDR1 MNHEY and CDR2 SVGAGI come from the germline V gene. V was clipped by 0 bases and J by 7 bases, with 16 bases between them. This CDR3 comprises 16 residues. CDR3 nucleotide sequence: TGTGCCAGCAGTTACTCGTATGGGGGGGGCGGACAGCCCCAGCATTTT. This sequence encodes CASSYSYGGGGQPQHF.

The V call is TRBV3-1, the J call TRBJ2-7; the match to TRBD1 covers 7 bases. V lost 4 bases and J lost 10; bases outside the gene matches: 10. Germline assignment: CDR1 LGHDT and CDR2 YNNKEL (reference sequence). This CDR3 is built from 13 residues. CDR3 bases: TGTGCCAGCAGCCTCGGTCCACAGGGGCATCAGTACTTC. Protein product: CASSLGPQGHQYF.

The CDR3 spells CAISESLRTSGGWTQYF. The DNA for the CDR3 is TGTGCCATCAGTGAGTCGCTTAGGACTAGCGGCGGTTGGACCCAGTACTTC. The V gene is TRBV10-3, the J gene TRBJ2-5, with TRBD2 matching 10 bases. Germline V CDR1 and CDR2: ENHRY, SYGVKD. Trimming took 0 bases from V and 7 from J; bases not matched to a gene: 11. The CDR3 is 17 amino acids.

A few counts support this clonotype. V usage is TRBV11-2 and J usage is TRBJ2-3; 8 bases map to TRBD2. The CDR3 totals 16 residues. Germline trimming cut 1 base from V and 1 base from J; bases unmatched to any gene: 4. Germline CDR1 reads SGHAT; CDR2 reads FQNNGV. The CDR3 reads CASSLVGTRGTDTQYF. CDR3 coding DNA: TGTGCCAGCAGCTTAGTGGGGACTAGAGGCACAGATACGCAGTATTTT.

Ten or more counts support this clonotype. CDR3 region: CASSLRAPMNTEAFF. Here the CDR3 DNA reads TGTGCCAGCAGTCTCCGGGCTCCTATGAACACTGAAGCTTTCTTT. This rearrangement joins TRBV12-3 or TRBV12-4 to TRBJ1-1; D unresolved. This CDR3 is built from 15 residues. Trimming shortened V by 5 bases and J by 0 bases, and 13 bases separated the two germline ends.

This chain joins TRBV7-4 and TRBJ2-7, with TRBD1 matching 11 bases. The CDR3 has 13 residues. CDR1 is SGHVT and CDR2 is SQSDAQ in the germline V gene. The trim removed 5 bases at V and 7 bases at J, leaving 4 bases unmatched. The CDR3 loop reads CASSRTGGWEQYF. The DNA for the CDR3 is TGTGCCAGCAGCCGGACAGGGGGCTGGGAGCAGTACTTC.

CDR3 residues: CASSLQVYNEQFF. The CDR3 nucleotides read TGTGCCAGCAGCTTACAAGTCTACAATGAGCAGTTCTTC. The gene calls are TRBV13 and TRBJ2-1; D is undetermined. Trimming cost V 2 bases and J 3 bases, with 5 bases left between them. This CDR3 spans 13 amino acids. Germline CDR1 PRHDT, CDR2 FYEKMQ (reference sequence).

This clonotype was observed many times. The V and J genes are TRBV7-2 and TRBJ2-5; 8 positions match TRBD2. The germline CDR1 and CDR2 sequences are SGHTA and FQGNSA. This CDR3 spans 14 amino acids. Trimming at V came to 5 bases and at J to 6 bases, leaving 8 bases not matched to a gene. The CDR3 nucleotides are TGTGCCAGCAGCGACCGGACTAGCATCCAGACCCAGTACTTC. It encodes CASSDRTSIQTQYF.

In its sample, this clonotype was seen many times. The chain employs TRBV20-1 and TRBJ1-5, with 8 positions matching TRBD1. The V and J ends lost 6 bases and 5 bases, in that order; junction bases with no gene match: 9. The CDR3 contains 14 residues. In germline, CDR1 is DFQATT, CDR2 SNEGSKA (reference sequence). The CDR3 DNA follows: TGCAGTGCAAACCGGGACAGGACGTATCAGCCCCAGCATTTT. It translates to CSANRDRTYQPQHF.

This clonotype was picked up many times. The chain couples TRBV28 to TRBJ1-2, with D unresolved. This CDR3 comprises 13 residues. V was cut by 5 bases and J by 6 bases, with 13 bases left in between. From germline, CDR1 is MDHEN and CDR2 SYDVKM. CDR3 sequence (DNA): TGTGCCAGCAGTCTCTTCAGAAGGGATGGCTACACCTTC. Its translation is CASSLFRRDGYTF.

This clonotype was seen more than once but under ten times. The chain is built from TRBV5-6 and TRBJ1-1, with no clear D. CDR1 is SGHDT and CDR2 is YYEEEE in the germline V gene. V dropped 0 bases and J dropped 8 bases, with 8 bases sitting between them. The CDR3 length is 12 residues. DNA for the CDR3: TGTGCCAGCAGCTTGGCCCCCAGGGAAGCTTTCTTT. Protein product: CASSLAPREAFF.

CDR3 in amino acids: CASSLGGVTYGYTF. Written as DNA, the CDR3 is TGTGCCAGCAGTTTAGGCGGGGTAACCTATGGCTACACCTTC. The chain has TRBV27 and TRBJ1-2; no definite D call. The CDR3 has 14 amino acids. Trimming stripped 2 bases from V and 4 bases from J, with 11 bases between. The V gene's germline CDR1 is MNHEY and CDR2 SMNVEV (reference sequence).

V gene TRBV7-2 combines with J gene TRBJ1-2; D possibly corresponds to TRBD1 (6 bases). V was shortened by 0 bases and J by 3 bases, with 11 bases between the two germline ends. Germline loops: CDR1 SGHTA, CDR2 FQGNSA. The CDR3 extends over 15 amino acids. The CDR3 region has the DNA TGTGCCAGCAGCTTAGCCGAACAGGGACACTATGGCTACACCTTC. This gives the protein CASSLAEQGHYGYTF. The complete variable domain, with remaining parts taken from reference TRBV7-2 and TRBJ1-2, reads GAGVSQSPSNKVTEKGKDVELRCDPISGHTALYWYRQSLGQGLEFLIYFQGNSAPDKSGLPSDRFSAERTGGSVSTLTIQRTQQEDSAVYLCASSLAEQGHYGYTFGSGTRLTVV.

About this clonotype itself: A much larger clone is a single base away; this may be a read error. The chain uses TRBV7-2 and TRBJ2-3, with a possible D match to TRBD2 (6 bases). V lost 4 bases, J lost 2 bases, and 13 bases lay in between. CDR1 is SGHTA, CDR2 FQGNSA, per germline. CDR3 length equals 15 residues. The CDR3 DNA is TGTGCCAGCAGCTCCCTAGCGTGGAACACAGATACGCAGTATTTT. Protein sequence: CASSSLAWNTDTQYF.

This clonotype appeared a few times. This chain connects TRBV5-1 to TRBJ2-5; D is ambiguous. Trimming left V 3 bases short and J 2 bases short, with 5 bases between. This CDR3 comprises 12 residues. Germline V gene data show CDR1 as SGHRS and CDR2 as YFSETQ. The CDR3 nucleotides read TGCGCCAGCAGCTCCCAACAAGAGACCCAGTACTTC. It is translated as CASSSQQETQYF.

This clonotype was seen at least ten times. V gene TRBV6-2 or TRBV6-3 combines with J gene TRBJ1-1; no clear D. The V end was cut by 8 bases, the J end by 3 bases, with 13 bases between. The CDR3 sequence is 13 residues long. CDR1 is MNHEY, CDR2 SVGEGT, per germline. This CDR3 reads CASQIRGYTEAFF. CDR3 coding DNA: TGTGCCAGCCAAATAAGAGGTTACACTGAAGCTTTCTTT.

The chain employs TRBV12-3 or TRBV12-4 and TRBJ1-2, with D unclear. V lost 7 bases and J 0 bases, leaving 9 bases between the germline ends. The CDR3 is 13 amino acids. The DNA of the CDR3 is TGTGCCAGCACCCAGACATCTAACTATGGCTACACCTTC. It encodes CASTQTSNYGYTF.

V is TRBV6-5 and J is TRBJ1-6; the match to TRBD1 covers 8 bases. After removal of 3 bases from V and 8 bases from J, the junction contained 6 bases not matched to a gene. Germline lookup yields CDR1 MNHEY and CDR2 SVGAGI. The CDR3 runs 15 residues. CDR3 protein: CASSYSGGVYSPLHF. The CDR3 DNA sequence: TGTGCCAGCAGTTATTCAGGGGGCGTTTATTCACCCCTCCACTTT.

Ten or more counts support this clonotype. The J gene is TRBJ2-5, the V gene TRBV6-2 or TRBV6-3, with D maybe TRBD1 (7 bases). Germline values: CDR1 MNHEY, CDR2 SVGEGT. CDR3 length: 14 amino acids. Trimming removed 7 bases from V and 4 bases from J, with 16 bases in between. CDR3 sequence (DNA): TGTGCCAGCACCCCAACAGGGGAGGTAGAGACCCAGTACTTC. Amino acids: CASTPTGEVETQYF.

This clonotype was seen a few times. This sequence joins TRBV20-1 and TRBJ2-7; D possibly corresponds to TRBD1 (5 bases). This CDR3 has 12 residues. Looked up from germline, CDR1 is DFQATT and CDR2 is SNEGSKA (reference sequence). V lost 5 bases and J 7 bases, leaving 15 bases between the germline ends. CDR3 protein: CSALRVPTEQYF. The CDR3 bases are TGCAGTGCTCTCAGGGTTCCTACGGAGCAGTACTTC.

The sample holds a few counts of this clonotype. The chain combines TRBV6-5 with TRBJ1-5; tentative D call: TRBD1 (5 bases). CDR1 is MNHEY, CDR2 SVGAGI, per germline. The CDR3 is 15 residues long. The ends were cut back, 6 bases at V and 0 bases at J, with 12 bases in the middle. The CDR3 region is CASRLHRSSNQPQHF. In DNA, the CDR3 is TGTGCCAGCAGACTACACAGGTCTAGCAATCAGCCCCAGCATTTT.

This clonotype was seen a handful of times. The rearrangement joins TRBV20-1 to TRBJ1-1; no firm D call. The length of the CDR3 is 11 residues. The V end lost 5 bases, the J end lost 11 bases, and 15 bases lay between the germline ends. Per germline, CDR1 DFQATT and CDR2 SNEGSKA (reference sequence). The CDR3 loop is CSARRVSKAFF. In DNA, the CDR3 is TGCAGTGCTCGACGAGTGTCTAAGGCTTTCTTT.

The V gene is TRBV6-2 or TRBV6-3, the J gene TRBJ2-3; D ambiguous. Trimming cost V 6 bases and J 1 base, with 14 bases left between them. CDR1 is MNHEY and CDR2 is SVGEGT in the germline V gene. This CDR3 is built from 15 residues. The CDR3 spells CASSSPPRGTDTQYF. Written as DNA, the CDR3 is TGTGCCAGCAGCTCCCCGCCTCGGGGCACAGATACGCAGTATTTT.